Detailed here is one T cell receptor beta chain. No antigen is known for it. No per-base quality is available; no much larger clone lies one base away. Additional DNA sequences in this sample encode the identical CDR3. The intended sense of this specimen's time point label: 12 months on ibrutinib. For TCR beta library preparation, around 2.1 micrograms of genomic DNA were extracted from the cryopreserved PBMCs. Longitudinal blood samples from CLL patients on ibrutinib monotherapy were analyzed using high-throughput TCR beta sequencing. The patients took part in an open-label, single-center phase 2 trial of ibrutinib monotherapy. Each clonotype received, on average, 10x coverage in deep resolution sequencing performed on a MiSeq, where the target depth lay between 1 in 1 million and 1 in 200,000 T cells. The immunoSEQ hsTCRB Kit was used to generate TCR beta libraries. In the authors' own workflow: The data were analyzed with ImmunoSEQ Analyzer and ImmunoSEQ Data Assistant, and V, D and J gene assignments followed IMGT definitions. Clonality, with values ranging from 0 to 1, was calculated as one minus the normalized Shannon entropy of productive rearrangement frequencies. Public clonotype analysis was restricted to overrepresented clonotypes comprising at least 0.05% of each patient's repertoire. About a dozen age-matched healthy donor repertoires from immuneACCESS served as clonality controls. TCRdb carries this immuneACCESS record with in-frame sequences only. Its versions omit some clonotypes, under half of them owing to an unresolved V gene in the studies checked, with the rest unexplained. V and J calls and clone size are those listed in that table; D and trimming were worked out from the DNA. Present in this sample are more than 200,000 clones, over 65% of which were seen just once. Around 5.9% of the sample lies in the top ten.

The data belong to a study of cytotoxic CD8 clonotypes in ibrutinib-treated CLL (dated by TCRdb to the early 2020s). Turning to the overall study: The cohort was composed of ten to eleven relapsed/refractory and around 15 treatment-naive patients; IGHV unmutated status was identified in approximately 18 patients. Responses were partial in around 25 patients and complete in 2; after median approximately 5.5 years follow-up, 14 stayed in remission and approximately 12 progressed. Response samples were obtained after a median of approximately twelve months of treatment, with a range of roughly 6 to 40 months. On average, each sample had roughly 250,000 productive templates and 100,000 or so productive rearrangements. Longitudinal samples were obtainable from about 30% of the 86 participants in the trial. Cryopreserved peripheral blood mononuclear cells were obtained prior to treatment, at the time of response, and at either disease progression or sustained remission. Every sample from remission and from progressive disease was obtained while the patients were still on ibrutinib.

Study-wide findings and limitations: Baseline clonality was found to be higher than that of age-matched healthy donors and was strongly correlated with circulating CD8+ T-cell counts. Clonality rose at ibrutinib response, remained stable during sustained remission, and dropped back toward baseline at progression. Sustained-remission and progressing patients did not have matched sampling times, and lymph node repertoires were not examined. Public clonotypes were rare and either shrank or stayed stable during treatment, and the rise in clonality at ibrutinib response reflected expansion of private clonotypes.

For CDR1 and CDR2, the germline V gene (reference sequence) lists GTSNPN and SVGIG. The germline ends are 6 bases apart after V is trimmed by 2 bases and J by 2 bases. Its CDR3 holds 12 amino acids, cysteine through phenylalanine. CDR3 DNA only is kept here, 36 bases in frame from base 1. The material sequenced was PBMCs, taken after 12 months of ibrutinib treatment. This receptor was identified in a human donor with chronic lymphocytic leukemia. The chain employs TRBV30 and TRBJ1-2, with no D gene named confidently. The CDR3 corresponds to CAWSSGNYGYTF. The DNA reads as follows: TGTGCCTGGAGTTCGGGGAACTATGGCTACACCTTC.